This T cell receptor beta chain was sequenced during a study of cytomegalovirus exposure and HLA in healthy donors. In regard to this clone: Its target is unknown.

Broader study findings: Most CMV-associated TCR beta chains were later found to appear HLA-restricted. It was reported that the classifier diagnosed cytomegalovirus status with high specificity and sensitivity in both the original and validation cohorts. Later on, a genetic analysis was performed. It linked a missense variant in DCLRE1C with V- and J-gene trimming of TCR beta. It was taken for granted in presence/absence analyses that sequencing depth across donors was roughly uniform.

Use of 60 Vbeta and 13 Jbeta primers characterized the PCR. Method: immunoSEQ multiplex PCR; TCRdb's copy keeps in-frame clones and lacks some. The sample has fewer than 200,000 clones, about four fifths seen once. CDR1 is SQVTM, CDR2 ANQGSEA, per germline. J was trimmed by 1 base and V by 6 bases; bases with no gene match: 5. This CDR3 spans 14 amino acids. This TCR was sampled from a girl aged 5-17 years in good health and CMV-seropositive. The chain recombines TRBV29-1 with TRBJ1-2; 10 bases align to TRBD1. Input material: PBMCs. The CDR3 protein is CSVAGTGDNYGYTF. The CDR3 DNA reads as TGCAGCGTCGCCGGGACAGGGGATAACTATGGCTACACCTTC.